This T cell receptor (beta chain) was sequenced for a study of beta chain features in type 1 diabetes. The authors reverse transcribed all of the isolated RNA, so sequencing captured expressed TCRB transcripts. Profiling relied on immunoSEQ multiplex PCR, and the TCRdb table lists in-frame clones only, not all of them. The sample lists about 120,000 clones, around 15% occurring once. Study results and limitations: Significant though moderate, a shortening of TCRB CDR3s appeared in all four CD4+ subsets of Type 1 diabetes patients.

Note on this clone: Its antigen is not identified.

CDR1 KGHSH and CDR2 LQKENI come from the germline V gene. V was pared by 2 bases and J by 5 bases, with 9 bases of the junction left unmatched. This CDR3 comprises 16 residues. The specimen sequenced was central memory CD4+ T cells from blood. The source is a man younger than 45 with type 1 diabetes. The rearrangement uses TRBV18 and TRBJ2-3; 8 positions match TRBD1. The CDR3 DNA reads TGTGCCAGCTCACCAGGAATGGCAGGGGGCCAAGATACGCAGTATTTT. Protein product: CASSPGMAGGQDTQYF.